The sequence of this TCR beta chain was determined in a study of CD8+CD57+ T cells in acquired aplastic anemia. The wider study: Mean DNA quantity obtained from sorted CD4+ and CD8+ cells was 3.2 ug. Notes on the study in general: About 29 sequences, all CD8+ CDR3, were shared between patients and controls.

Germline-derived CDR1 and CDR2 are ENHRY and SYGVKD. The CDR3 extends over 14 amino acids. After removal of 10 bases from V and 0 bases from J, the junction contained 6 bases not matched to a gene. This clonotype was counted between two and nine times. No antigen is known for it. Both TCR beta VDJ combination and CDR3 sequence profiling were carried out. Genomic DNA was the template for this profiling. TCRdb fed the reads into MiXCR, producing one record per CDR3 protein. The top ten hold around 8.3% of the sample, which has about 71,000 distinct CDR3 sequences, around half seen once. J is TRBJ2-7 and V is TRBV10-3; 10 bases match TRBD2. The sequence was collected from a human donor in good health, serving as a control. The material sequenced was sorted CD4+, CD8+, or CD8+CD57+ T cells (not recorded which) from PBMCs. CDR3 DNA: TGTGCCAGCCAGAGGACTAGCGGCTCCTACGAGCAGTACTTC. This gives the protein CASQRTSGSYEQYF.